The clone carrying this T cell receptor (beta chain) was counted only a few times. What it binds is unknown. This entry belongs to a study of CD4 T cell repertoires in COVID-19. Here immunoSEQ multiplex PCR was the method, and the copy in TCRdb shows in-frame clones only, minus some. The table shows about 75,000 clones, with about 80% occurring only once. Study-level findings and limits: Several top expanded SARS-CoV-2-reactive clonotypes were shared by two or three memory subsets.

The memory T cells were sequenced right after ex vivo isolation, without culture. The sequence came from a human donor who had COVID-19. The sequencing here drew on CD4+ T cells from peripheral blood, taken after recovery from COVID-19.

CDR3 nucleotide sequence: TGTGCCAGCAGCCAAGAACGGAGTAGCGGGAGGTACACCGGGGAGCTGTTTTTT. Translated: CASSQERSSGRYTGELFF. This chain uses TRBV3-1 (or the pseudogene TRBV3-2) with TRBJ2-2; 10 bases align to TRBD2. The germline gives CDR1 LGHDT, CDR2 YNNKEL (reference sequence). V dropped 0 bases and J dropped 3; count of bases not matched to a gene: 7. The CDR3 consists of 18 residues.